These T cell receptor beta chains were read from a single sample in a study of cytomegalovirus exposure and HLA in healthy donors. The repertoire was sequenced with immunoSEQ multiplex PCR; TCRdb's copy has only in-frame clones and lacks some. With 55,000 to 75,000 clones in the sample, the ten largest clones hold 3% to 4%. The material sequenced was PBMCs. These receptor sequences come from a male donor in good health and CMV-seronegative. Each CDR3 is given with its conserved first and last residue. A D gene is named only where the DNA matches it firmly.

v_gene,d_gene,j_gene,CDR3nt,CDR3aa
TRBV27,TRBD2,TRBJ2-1,TGTGCCAGCAGTTTTCGGACTAGCGGCGATGAGCAGTTCTTC,CASSFRTSGDEQFF
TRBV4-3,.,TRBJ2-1,TGCGCCAGCAGCCAAGATAGGAGCGACAATGAGCAGTTCTTC,CASSQDRSDNEQFF
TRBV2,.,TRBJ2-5,TGTGCCAGCAGTGAGCAGGGTGAAGAGACCCAGTACTTC,CASSEQGEETQYF
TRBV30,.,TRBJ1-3,TGTGCCTGGTCCGGACAGGGAAACACCATATATTTT,CAWSGQGNTIYF
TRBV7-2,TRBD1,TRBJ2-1,TGTGCCAGCAGCCCGCACGGACAGGGGTGGGGACAGTTCTTC,CASSPHGQGWGQFF
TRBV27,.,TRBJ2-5,TGTGCCACGGGGGAACTGGGAGAGACCCAGTACTTC,CATGELGETQYF
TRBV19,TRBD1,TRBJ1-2,TGTGCCAGTAGTTCCACCGGGACAGGGCTGGGAAACTATGGCTACACCTTC,CASSSTGTGLGNYGYTF
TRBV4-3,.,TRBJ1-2,TGCGCCAGCAGCCAAGAGGCCCTTACCGCCTATGGCTACACCTTC,CASSQEALTAYGYTF
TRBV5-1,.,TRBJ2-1,TGCGCCAGCAGCCCCCAGCCGGGCTACAATGAGCAGTTCTTC,CASSPQPGYNEQFF
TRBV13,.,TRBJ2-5,TGTGCCAGCAGCTCGCACCAGAAGGGGGCGGGGGAGACCCAGTACTTC,CASSSHQKGAGETQYF
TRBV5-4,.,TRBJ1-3,TGTGCCAGCAGCCTCGTCCCCGGCGGAAACAACATATATTTT,CASSLVPGGNNIYF
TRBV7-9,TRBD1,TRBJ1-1,TGTGCCAGCAGTACCGGGACAGGGGTCACTGAAGCTTTCTTT,CASSTGTGVTEAFF
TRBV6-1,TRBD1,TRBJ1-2,TGTGCCAGCAGGGGACAGGAGGCTGGCTACACCTTC,CASRGQEAGYTF
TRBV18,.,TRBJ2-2,TGTGCCAGCTCACCGGGCAGCTACACCGGGGAGCTGTTTTTT,CASSPGSYTGELFF
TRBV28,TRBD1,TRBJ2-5,TGTGCCAGCAGTACGACAGGGGCAACTCAAGAGACCCAGTACTTC,CASSTTGATQETQYF
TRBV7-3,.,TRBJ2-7,TGTGCCAGCAGCCCAAATGGACTTACCCTCGAGCAGTACTTC,CASSPNGLTLEQYF
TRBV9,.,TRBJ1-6,TGTGCCAGCAGCGACAGAGGTCCAGGGTTTAATTCACCCCTCCACTTT,CASSDRGPGFNSPLHF
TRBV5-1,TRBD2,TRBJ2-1,TGCGCCAGCAGGGCTAGCGGGGGAAGCTCCTACAATGAGCAGTTCTTC,CASRASGGSSYNEQFF
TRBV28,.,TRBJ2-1,TGTGCCAGCAGTTTGAGTCAAAATGAGCAGTTCTTC,CASSLSQNEQFF
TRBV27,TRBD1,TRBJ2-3,TGTGCCAGCAGTTTACAGACAGGGGGCACAGATACGCAGTATTTT,CASSLQTGGTDTQYF
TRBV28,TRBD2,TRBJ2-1,TGTGCCAGCAGTTTTACTGCCGGGGGGACTAGCGGGCTCTCCGACAATGAGCAGTTCTTC,CASSFTAGGTSGLSDNEQFF
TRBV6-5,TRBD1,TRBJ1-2,TGTGCCAGCACCTATGGATTAACAGGGGGCAGGGGCTACACCTTC,CASTYGLTGGRGYTF
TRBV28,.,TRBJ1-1,TGTGCCAGCAGTTTCTTGAACTTAAGAAAGAACACTGAAGCTTTCTTT,CASSFLNLRKNTEAFF
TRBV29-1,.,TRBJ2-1,TGCAGCGTGGGTAAAGGACTAAACAATGAGCAGTTCTTC,CSVGKGLNNEQFF
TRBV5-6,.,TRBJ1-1,TGTGCCAGCAGCCCCCGGAGAGGGAGGACTGAAGCTTTCTTT,CASSPRRGRTEAFF
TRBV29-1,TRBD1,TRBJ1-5,TGCAGCGTGGGACAGGTCAATCAGCCCCAGCATTTT,CSVGQVNQPQHF
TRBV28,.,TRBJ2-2,TGTGCCAGCAGGAGTCACAGGGACACCGGGGAGCTGTTTTTT,CASRSHRDTGELFF
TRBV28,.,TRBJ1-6,TGTGCCAGCCGACAGTCACTGGGGAATTCACCCCTCCACTTT,CASRQSLGNSPLHF
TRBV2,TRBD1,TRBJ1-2,TGTGCCAGCAGTTATCTCGGGACAGGGGCTAATGGCTACACCTTC,CASSYLGTGANGYTF
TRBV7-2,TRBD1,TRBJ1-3,TGTGCCAGCAGCTTATTCCGGACAGGGGCGCACTCTGGAAACACCATATATTTT,CASSLFRTGAHSGNTIYF
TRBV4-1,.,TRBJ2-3,TGCGCCAGCAGCCAAGATCCCTTCCCGGGGACTAGCACAGATACGCAGTATTTT,CASSQDPFPGTSTDTQYF
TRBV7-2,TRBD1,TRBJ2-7,TGTGCCAGCAGTTTTAACAGGGGTGGTGAGCAGTACTTC,CASSFNRGGEQYF
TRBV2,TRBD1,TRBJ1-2,TGTGCCAGCAGTGCCCAGGGGGCGCGGATCTATGGCTACACCTTC,CASSAQGARIYGYTF
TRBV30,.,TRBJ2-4,TGTGCCTGGGGGGCTGGGATTAACATTCAGTACTTC,CAWGAGINIQYF
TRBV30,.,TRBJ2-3,TGTGCCTGGAGTCTAGGACAGACAGATACGCAGTATTTT,CAWSLGQTDTQYF
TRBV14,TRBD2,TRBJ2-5,TGTGCCAGCAGCCAAGGTCTTCAGCCTAGCGGGATACAAGAGACCCAGTACTTC,CASSQGLQPSGIQETQYF
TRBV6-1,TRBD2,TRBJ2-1,TGTGCCAGCAGTGAAGCTAGCGGGACCGACAATGAGCAGTTCTTC,CASSEASGTDNEQFF